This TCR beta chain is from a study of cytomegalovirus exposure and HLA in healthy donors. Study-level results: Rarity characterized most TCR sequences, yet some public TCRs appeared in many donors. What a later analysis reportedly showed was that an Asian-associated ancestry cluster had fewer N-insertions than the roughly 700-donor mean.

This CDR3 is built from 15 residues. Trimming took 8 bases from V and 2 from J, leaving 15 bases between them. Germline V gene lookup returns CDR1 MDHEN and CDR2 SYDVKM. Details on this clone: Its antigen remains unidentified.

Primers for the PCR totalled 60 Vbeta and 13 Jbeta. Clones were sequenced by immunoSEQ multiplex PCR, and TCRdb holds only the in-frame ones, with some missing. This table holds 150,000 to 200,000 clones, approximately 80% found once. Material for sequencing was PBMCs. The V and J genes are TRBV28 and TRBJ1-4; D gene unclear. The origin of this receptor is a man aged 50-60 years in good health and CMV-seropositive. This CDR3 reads CASAPRGGTNEKLFF. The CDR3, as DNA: TGTGCCAGCGCCCCACGGGGAGGGACTAATGAAAAACTGTTTTTT.